The present TCR beta chain was sequenced within a study of follicular helper T cells after annual influenza vaccination. CDR3 length: 16 amino acids. Trimming at V came to 3 bases and at J to 0 bases, leaving 7 bases not matched to a gene. Per germline, CDR1 KGHSH and CDR2 LQKENI. Time point of the sample: 2015-2016 season, pre-vaccination. Method: immunoSEQ multiplex PCR; TCRdb's copy keeps in-frame clones and lacks some. The data show some 2,200 clones, under 80% seen once. This TCR derives from an adult who received the influenza vaccine. This chain connects TRBV18 to TRBJ2-5; TRBD2 matches 7 bases. This specimen consisted of CXCR5+ CD38+ circulating T follicular helper cells from blood, obtained on the day of influenza vaccination. Noted subset: circulating Tfh, non-naive CD4+CXCR5+PD-1+ (ICOS+CD38+ or ICOS-CD38-). The CDR3 here is CASSPRQRGDQETQYF. The CDR3 bases are TGTGCCAGCTCACCTCGCCAGCGGGGAGACCAAGAGACCCAGTACTTC.